This T cell receptor beta chain was captured in a study of T cell repertoires in aging, cancer and after chemotherapy. About the study: Donor ages fell into six groups from 30 or younger up to 70 or older. Broader study findings: Across the chemotherapy interval, each cancer cohort showed higher median generation probability, suggesting thymic rebound. No conclusions about immunological memory after chemotherapy can be drawn from the repertoire data. In healthy donors, age-related TCR diversity loss mainly reflected lost richness.

The template was genomic DNA from peripheral blood, not RNA. About this clonotype itself: Antigen unknown.

Multiplex touch-down PCR with TRB-A/B primers amplified rearranged V-D-J TRB sequences. MiXCR was run by TCRdb on the multiplex PCR reads, yielding one entry per CDR3 protein. The sample consists of approximately 9,300 distinct CDR3 sequences, around 44% of them appearing once. This TCR derives from a human donor in good health. Material for sequencing was blood.

DNA of the CDR3: TGTGCCAGCAGTGAAGCGCGGCCGGGGCTGTCGCCCCTCCACTTT. Its translation: CASSEARPGLSPLHF. This chain links TRBV12-3 or TRBV12-4 with TRBJ1-6; weak D call: TRBD1 (5 bases). Trimming removed 5 bases at V and 13 bases at J, with 21 bases between. The CDR3 totals 15 residues.